The T cell receptor beta chain described here comes from a study of T-cell memory formation after mild COVID-19. Study details: Clusters were largely donor specific. Overall study results and limits: Later expanders leaned toward CD4+, whereas clones contracting from day 15 to 85 were balanced CD4/CD8.

After 5'RACE with constant-segment primers, TCR alpha and TCR beta cDNA libraries carrying sample barcodes and UMIs were obtained. TCRdb analysed the 5' RACE reads with MiXCR anew, one entry per CDR3 protein. This table holds 300,000 to 350,000 distinct CDR3 sequences, roughly a fifth found once. Regarding this clonotype: Its target is not known.

Germline V gene data show CDR1 as MNHEY and CDR2 as SVGAGI. With V trimmed by 7 bases and J by 5 bases, 16 bases remained unmatched. The CDR3 runs to 16 residues. This chain joins TRBV6-5 and TRBJ2-5; 7 nucleotides line up with TRBD2. Sequenced sample: PBMCs or a T cell subset sorted from them (not recorded which). The receptor was isolated from a man younger than 35 who had mild COVID-19 (a few samples of this study predate the infection). Cell type and time point are not known. Here the CDR3 reads CASTDSAAGVSETQYF. The CDR3 nucleotides read TGTGCCAGCACCGACAGCGCGGCGGGGGTCAGTGAGACCCAGTACTTC.